These T cell receptor beta chains were read from a single sample in a study of vaccination and CD4 T cells after COVID-19. These receptors lack a known antigen. TCRdb re-analysed the PCR reads in MiXCR, keeping a single row per CDR3 protein. Of some 26,000 distinct CDR3 sequences in the sample, about 40% were seen once. Specimen: CD4+ T cells from blood, cultured in vitro, collected about 7 months after SARS-CoV-2 vaccination. Receptors were obtained from a human donor who had recovered from COVID-19. The CDR3 runs from the conserved cysteine through the conserved F or W. The D gene is left open where the match is weak. Clone size is given for some rows only: seen once, a few or many times, or a class if the clone is expanded.

>NA|TRBD2|TRBJ2-1|TRBV6-5
TGTGCCAGCAGTTACTCGAAAGGTAGCGGGAGACCCAGTGAGCAGTTCTTC
CASSYSKGSGRPSEQFF
>few|NA|TRBJ2-5|TRBV28
TGTGCCAGCAGAGGCAGGGGAGCCGGTGAGACCCAGTACTTC
CASRGRGAGETQYF
>NA|TRBD1|TRBJ1-1|TRBV28
TGTGCCAGCAGTTTACCACAGGGGGCCTCGAACACTGAAGCTTTCTTT
CASSLPQGASNTEAFF
>few|NA|TRBJ2-5|TRBV20-1
TGCAGTACAGGGTTGGCGGGAGAAGAGACCCAGTACTTC
CSTGLAGEETQYF
>NA|NA|TRBJ2-1|TRBV6-5
TGTGCCAGCAGTTACGTCGATGAGCAGTTCTTC
CASSYVDEQFF
>NA|NA|TRBJ2-3|TRBV20-1
TGCAGTGGGGAGGTTTCAGATACGCAGTATTTT
CSGEVSDTQYF
>NA|TRBD1|TRBJ2-1|TRBV24-1
TGTGCCACCAGTGATTTACGGGACAGCTCCTACAATGAGCAGTTCTTC
CATSDLRDSSYNEQFF
>few|TRBD1|TRBJ2-3|TRBV20-1
TGCAGTGCTAGAGGGGACAGGGGGAGGGCAGATACGCAGTATTTT
CSARGDRGRADTQYF
>NA|TRBD1|TRBJ2-5|TRBV14
TGTGCCAGCAGTTCGGGACAGGGGGTTGAGACCCAGTACTTC
CASSSGQGVETQYF
>NA|NA|TRBJ1-1|TRBV6-1
TGTGCCAGCAGTCCAGGGTTTCGCACTGAAGCTTTCTTT
CASSPGFRTEAFF
>NA|TRBD1|TRBJ2-7|TRBV20-1
TGCAGTACAAGACAGGGGGCCTACGAGCAGTACTTC
CSTRQGAYEQYF
>few|TRBD1|TRBJ1-5|TRBV27
TGTGCCAGCAGTGGACAGGGACCCACGCCTAATAGCAATCAGCCCCAGCATTTT
CASSGQGPTPNSNQPQHF
>NA|NA|TRBJ2-7|TRBV7-6
TGTGCCAGCAGCTTCGGGACGAGCGAGCAGTACTTC
CASSFGTSEQYF
>NA|TRBD2|TRBJ2-3|TRBV5-4
TGTGCCAGCGGGACTAGCGGGAGTGTAGATACGCAGTATTTT
CASGTSGSVDTQYF
>few|NA|TRBJ2-5|TRBV20-1
TGCAGTGCTAGACATTCGAGGGCGGATTACCAAGAGACCCAGTACTTC
CSARHSRADYQETQYF
>NA|NA|TRBJ2-7|TRBV7-2
TGTGCCAGCAGCTTAAGCTTCGCTAGCGTCTACGAGCAGTACTTC
CASSLSFASVYEQYF
>few|TRBD2|TRBJ2-3|TRBV24-1
TGTGCCACCAGTGACTCGACTGGGCTAGCGGGAGGAGGGACAGATACGCAGTATTTT
CATSDSTGLAGGGTDTQYF
>NA|TRBD2|TRBJ2-3|TRBV20-1
TGCAGTGCTGATAGCGGGAGGGACGATACGCAGTATTTT
CSADSGRDDTQYF
>few|NA|TRBJ1-6|TRBV7-2
TGTGCCAGCAGCTTAGTGCCCAGAAATTCACCCCTCCACTTT
CASSLVPRNSPLHF
>NA|TRBD1|TRBJ2-7|TRBV5-1
TGCGCCAGCAGCAGGACAGGGTCCCCCTCCTACGAGCAGTACTTC
CASSRTGSPSYEQYF
>NA|NA|TRBJ2-7|TRBV15
TGTGCCACCAGCTTACCGGGGGCGAACGCCTACGAGCAGTACTTC
CATSLPGANAYEQYF
>few|TRBD1|TRBJ1-1|TRBV27
TGTGCCAGCAGTCAGGACAGGGGCTATAGGGCTTTCTTT
CASSQDRGYRAFF
>NA|NA|TRBJ2-2|TRBV20-1
TGCAGTGCTTGGAGGGCGAACACCGGGGAGCTGTTTTTT
CSAWRANTGELFF
>NA|TRBD2|TRBJ2-1|TRBV20-1
TGCAGTGCTAGATCCGGGAGGTCCCCTAATGAGCAGTTCTTC
CSARSGRSPNEQFF
>NA|NA|TRBJ2-5|TRBV20-1
TGCAGTGCTAGAGAGCAGCATCGAGAGACCCAGTACTTC
CSAREQHRETQYF
>NA|TRBD2|TRBJ2-5|TRBV5-1
TGCGCCAGCAGCTTAGGATCCCGCGGGAGGGCCGTTGAGACCCAGTACTTC
CASSLGSRGRAVETQYF
>NA|TRBD2|TRBJ2-7|TRBV7-3
TGTGCCAGCAGCTTAAACATAGCGGGAGGAGTGCAGTACTTC
CASSLNIAGGVQYF
>NA|NA|TRBJ2-7|TRBV19
TGTGCCAGTAGTATGAGCGAAGGCGGGGACGTCCCCTACGAGCAGTACTTC
CASSMSEGGDVPYEQYF
>NA|TRBD2|TRBJ2-7|TRBV6-5
TGTGCCAGCAGTCGCGGACTAGACTACGAGCAGTACTTC
CASSRGLDYEQYF
>NA|NA|TRBJ2-5|TRBV18
TGTGCCAGCTCACCTACAGGGATTTTGGAGACCCAGTACTTC
CASSPTGILETQYF
>NA|TRBD2|TRBJ2-3|TRBV28
TGTGCCAGCAGTCTTGGCCTGACTAGCGGGGGCACAGATACGCAGTATTTT
CASSLGLTSGGTDTQYF
>NA|TRBD1|TRBJ1-6|TRBV6-1
TGTGCCAGCAGGTCCACAGGGGGCTGGGGTAATTCACCCCTCCACTTT
CASRSTGGWGNSPLHF
>few|NA|TRBJ2-5|TRBV4-1
TGCGCCAGCAGCCAAACACGGGGTGAGACCCAGTACTTC
CASSQTRGETQYF
>few|NA|TRBJ2-5|TRBV10-3
TGTGCCACCCGGAATGGACACCAAGAGACCCAGTACTTC
CATRNGHQETQYF
>NA|NA|TRBJ2-7|TRBV10-2
TGCGCCAGCAGTGGGTCAGGCCTCTACGAGCAGTACTTC
CASSGSGLYEQYF
>once|TRBD2|TRBJ2-1|TRBV28
TGTGCCAGCAGAAGAGCGGGAAACAACAATGAGCAGTTCTTC
CASRRAGNNNEQFF
>NA|TRBD1|TRBJ1-2|TRBV28
TGTGCCAGCCGGGACAGGGGAAGAGGAGACTATGGCTACACCTTC
CASRDRGRGDYGYTF